This T cell receptor (beta chain) stems from a study of blood T cell repertoires in COVID-19. Study-level information: Researchers got acute and convalescent COVID-19 samples from the United States, Italy and Spain. Sample material is recorded as cDNA or gDNA derived from T cells, B-cell-depleted T cells, or PBMCs.

Per the authors' pipeline: Estimated nucleated cell counts came from reference gene primer amplification. The data were produced by immunoSEQ multiplex PCR, yet TCRdb's version contains in-frame clones alone and is incomplete. The V and J calls and clone size were taken over from that table, and D and trimming were inferred from the DNA. The sample has 200,000 to 250,000 clones, around nine tenths seen once. This CDR3 spans 19 amino acids. The germline V gene has CDR1 LGHNA and CDR2 YNFKEQ. The V end was cut by 1 base, the J end by 1 base, with 22 bases between. Input material: peripheral blood. This chain links TRBV4-2 with TRBJ2-5; tentatively, D is TRBD2 (6 bases). This receptor was identified in a man aged 55 to 70 with acute or convalescent COVID-19. The CDR3, as DNA: TGTGCCAGCAGCCAAGGAGTACCCCGAGACCTAGCGACCCAAGAGACCCAGTACTTC. It yields the protein CASSQGVPRDLATQETQYF.